This T cell receptor beta chain was sequenced for a study of cytomegalovirus exposure and HLA in healthy donors. With respect to this clone: Its antigen is not identified.

Findings and caveats of the study: 87-base-pair reads could not separate some V segments, including TRBV6-2 and TRBV6-3.

PCR amplification relied on 60 Vbeta primers (plus 13 Jbeta primers). Sequencing was performed with immunoSEQ multiplex PCR; in TCRdb, only in-frame clones are kept and a portion is missing. The sample lists over 100,000 clones; 55% to 65% were seen once. Per germline, CDR1 SGHDT and CDR2 YYEEEE. The ends were cut back, 0 bases at V and 0 bases at J, with 10 bases in the middle. There are 16 residues in the CDR3. Sequencing input: PBMCs. This TCR derives from a man aged 40-55 years in good health and CMV-seropositive. The chain employs TRBV5-6 and TRBJ1-5; D unclear. The CDR3 nucleotides are TGTGCCAGCAGCTTGGGACCGGGATTTAGCAATCAGCCCCAGCATTTT. Its protein is CASSLGPGFSNQPQHF.